This T cell receptor (beta chain) was documented in a study of blood T cell repertoires in COVID-19. Study information: From the United States, Italy and Spain came samples of acute and convalescent COVID-19. Sources were T cells, B-cell-depleted T cells, or PBMCs; the material itself was cDNA or gDNA.

Per the original data handling: Reference gene primer amplification gave nucleated cell count estimates. The protocol was immunoSEQ multiplex PCR, while the TCRdb copy is restricted to in-frame clones and leaves out a portion. V and J calls and clone size are copied from that table; D and trimming were computed from the DNA. The sample has hundreds of thousands of clones, around four fifths seen once. V trimming: 7 bases; J trimming: 3 bases; junction bases outside the gene matches: 11. Per the germline V gene, CDR1 is SNHLY and CDR2 is FYNNEI. This CDR3 is built from 15 residues. This chain links TRBV2 with TRBJ2-7, with 8 bases fitting TRBD1. The sequencing input was peripheral blood. The clonotype originates from a woman older than 75 with active or convalescent COVID-19. DNA for the CDR3: TGTGCCAGCATCAAATCCGGGACAGGAGGCTACGAGCAGTACTTC. It specifies CASIKSGTGGYEQYF.